This T cell receptor (beta chain) is drawn from a study of blood T cell repertoires in COVID-19. Study-wide background: Acute and convalescent COVID-19 samples came from the United States, Italy and Spain.

V dropped 2 bases and J dropped 5 bases, with 16 bases sitting between them. This CDR3 region has 16 residues. Per the germline V gene, CDR1 is MNHEY and CDR2 is SVGAGI. Repertoires were generated with immunoSEQ multiplex PCR, while TCRdb's copy carries only in-frame clones and drops some. This repertoire shows about 210,000 clones, around 82% found once; its top ten account for less than 3.5%. Sequenced input: peripheral blood. This TCR was sampled from a man in his fifties with active or convalescent COVID-19. The rearrangement links TRBV6-5 to TRBJ1-3; tentative D call: TRBD1 (6 bases). The CDR3 reads CASSYNPGASRNTIYF. Written as DNA, the CDR3 is TGTGCCAGCAGTTACAATCCAGGGGCGTCAAGAAACACCATATATTTT.